The next 11 T cell receptor beta chains were all read from a single sample in a study of shared T cell receptors in the human thymus. Sequencing used immunoSEQ multiplex PCR; TCRdb keeps in-frame clones, though not all of them. The table lists under 450,000 clones, over 90% of them singletons. Sequencing was done on a sample of thymocytes. The receptors were sampled from a human donor.

The chain joins TRBV2 to TRBJ2-1; 7 nucleotides agree with TRBD1. The germline V gene encodes CDR1 SNHLY and CDR2 FYNNEI. V lost 6 bases to trimming and J lost 9 bases; unmatched junction nucleotides: 14. This CDR3 region has 15 residues. The CDR3 protein is CASSTGEAQCAEQFF. CDR3 coding DNA: TGTGCCAGCAGCACAGGGGAAGCCCAATGTGCTGAGCAGTTCTTC.

This clone was counted once. V and J are TRBV10-3 and TRBJ1-2; 9 bases are a match to TRBD1. The CDR3 runs to 15 residues. The V gene end was trimmed by 4 bases and the J gene end by 3 bases; junction bases not matched to a gene: 6. Germline V gene sequence: CDR1 ENHRY, CDR2 SYGVKD. The CDR3 DNA sequence: TGTGCCATCAGTGTTGGGACAGGGCTCCACTATGGCTACACCTTC. It codes for CAISVGTGLHYGYTF.

This rearrangement joins TRBV19 to TRBJ2-1; 7 positions agree with TRBD1. CDR3 size: 17 residues. Germline CDR1 reads LNHDA; CDR2 reads SQIVND (reference sequence). V gave up 0 bases and J gave up 0 bases; unmatched junction bases: 5. CDR3 nucleotide sequence: TGTGCCAGTAGTATAGATGAGGGGGCGAGCTCCTACAATGAGCAGTTCTTC. Translation: CASSIDEGASSYNEQFF.

The chain uses TRBV29-1 and TRBJ1-5; 9 bases line up with TRBD1. The CDR3 spans 16 residues. V lost 7 bases to trimming and J lost 2 bases; unmatched junction nucleotides: 12. CDR1 is SQVTM, CDR2 ANQGSEA, per germline. CDR3 sequence reads: CSASNNRGPGNQPQHF. DNA for the CDR3: TGCAGCGCCTCGAACAACAGGGGGCCGGGCAATCAGCCCCAGCATTTT.

The chain uses TRBV4-3 and TRBJ2-3, with TRBD2 identical over 12 bases. Germline CDR1 is LGHNA and CDR2 is YSLEER. The length of the CDR3 is 22 residues. V lost 4 bases, J lost 1 base, and 21 bases stayed unmatched. The CDR3 here is CASSRHSPETSGRPFGTDTQYF. The CDR3, as DNA: TGCGCCAGCAGCCGCCATAGCCCGGAGACTAGCGGGAGACCCTTTGGCACAGATACGCAGTATTTT.

This clone was picked up one time. V usage is TRBV6-1 and J usage is TRBJ1-2; D not resolved. The germline CDR1 and CDR2 sequences are MNHNS and SASEGT. The CDR3 loop spans 13 amino acids. The V end was cut by 1 base, the J end by 8 bases, with 11 bases between. The CDR3 region is CASSEGRSGGYTF. The CDR3 DNA reads TGTGCCAGCAGTGAAGGTCGGAGCGGGGGCTACACCTTC.

The chain carries TRBV19 and TRBJ2-7, with D possibly being TRBD1 (5 bases). This CDR3 spans 16 amino acids. V was trimmed by 2 bases and J by 7 bases, leaving 21 bases between them. Per the germline V gene, CDR1 is LNHDA and CDR2 is SQIVND (reference sequence). CDR3 nucleotide sequence: TGTGCCAGTAGTATAACCCCCCAGGGTCGCCAGAGGGAGCAGTACTTC. Translating it yields CASSITPQGRQREQYF.

The V call is TRBV28, the J call TRBJ2-3; TRBD1 matches at 8 bases. Looked up from germline, CDR1 is MDHEN and CDR2 is SYDVKM. The ends lost 5 bases at V and 6 bases at J; junction bases unmatched: 16. The CDR3 totals 17 residues. CDR3 in amino acids: CASSPSPRGPGRDTQYF. Here the CDR3 DNA reads TGTGCCAGCAGTCCTAGCCCCAGGGGGCCAGGTCGCGATACGCAGTATTTT.

The V and J genes are TRBV5-1 and TRBJ2-1; no reliable D call. The ends were cut back, 0 bases at V and 4 bases at J, with 14 bases in the middle. The length of the CDR3 is 16 residues. The germline V gene encodes CDR1 SGHRS and CDR2 YFSETQ. CDR3 in DNA: TGCGCCAGCAGCTTGGCCACGGTAGCTAAATACAATGAGCAGTTCTTC. It is translated as CASSLATVAKYNEQFF. The entire variable domain, with the rest obtained from reference TRBV5-1 and TRBJ2-1, is as follows: KAGVTQTPRYLIKTRGQQVTLSCSPISGHRSVSWYQQTPGQGLQFLFEYFSETQRNKGNFPGRFSGRQFSNSRSEMNVSTLELGDSALYLCASSLATVAKYNEQFFGPGTRLTVL.

J is TRBJ2-6 and V is TRBV30; TRBD2 matches 7 bases. Trimming cost V 5 bases and J 0 bases; bases outside gene matches: 13. The CDR3 covers 18 residues. CDR1 is GTSNPN and CDR2 is SVGIG in the germline V gene (reference sequence). The CDR3 DNA follows: TGTGCCTGGCGACTAGCTAGAGGTTACCACTCTGGGGCCAACGTCCTGACTTTC. It codes for CAWRLARGYHSGANVLTF.

The chain has TRBV10-3 and TRBJ2-1, with TRBD2 identical over 10 bases. The CDR3 loop spans 15 amino acids. Germline values: CDR1 ENHRY, CDR2 SYGVKD. The V and J ends lost 7 bases and 9 bases, in that order; junction bases with no gene match: 12. The CDR3 reads CAIIEGVAGGPEQFF. The CDR3 nucleotides are TGTGCCATCATCGAGGGGGTAGCGGGAGGCCCTGAGCAGTTCTTC.